These T cell receptor beta chains were read from a single sample in a study of blood T cells in healthy people across ages. Using its own MiXCR run on the 5' RACE reads, TCRdb lists one record per CDR3 protein. The table shows 800,000 or so distinct CDR3 sequences, with 25% occurring only once. These records were also assigned to another study, of T cells of mothers and their children.

The sample consisted of blood. Every receptor here comes from a boy between 5 and 17 years old in good health. Both conserved end residues are part of each CDR3. D genes are given only for firm matches.

CDR3 length | V gene | D gene | CDR3 protein
16 | TRBV4-3 | NA | CASSQGRTRVGNEQFF
17 | TRBV7-9 | NA | CASSLEEGPLRGEKLFF
14 | TRBV27 | NA | CASSSFQQFEKLFF
16 | TRBV4-1 | NA | CASSPFGNRGNQPQHF
13 | TRBV12-3/TRBV12-4 | NA | CASSSFINQPQHF
14 | TRBV20-1 | TRBD1 | CSAREGQGLYEQYF
16 | TRBV18 | TRBD2 | CASSPARLADYNEQFF
15 | TRBV6-2/TRBV6-3 | TRBD1 | CASSRDRGMNTEAFF
16 | TRBV12-3/TRBV12-4 | TRBD1 | CASSLNSGQSRAEAFF
14 | TRBV15 | NA | CATSRDRVGNTIYF
15 | TRBV20-1 | NA | CSAKPTRGAKNIQYF
15 | TRBV28 | TRBD1 | CASSGVARGTYEQYF
14 | TRBV7-9 | NA | CASSYGTAGYEQYF
14 | TRBV7-2 | TRBD1 | CASSIGQGDHEQYF
12 | TRBV20-1 | NA | CSARGMTPEQFF
16 | TRBV5-1 | TRBD1 | CASSLVHRGASHEQYF
15 | TRBV7-3 | NA | CASSFDGGSSYEQYF
14 | TRBV12-3/TRBV12-4 | NA | CASSLGPQYNEQFF
13 | TRBV4-1 | NA | CASRDLPTDTQYF
16 | TRBV15 | TRBD2 | CATSRVATSAKNIQYF
15 | TRBV20-1 | TRBD1 | CSARGQVGTKNIQYF
11 | TRBV30 | TRBD1 | CAQGQGIGYTF
13 | TRBV4-1 | NA | CASSRAVGETQYF
12 | TRBV5-1 | TRBD1 | CASLGTGNEQFF
17 | TRBV12-3/TRBV12-4 | NA | CASREATPNSGANVLTF
16 | TRBV7-2 | TRBD2 | CASSLRRRGGADTQYF
13 | TRBV11-2 | NA | CASNPGASYEQYF
16 | TRBV5-1 | NA | CASSLALSGSTYEQYF
16 | TRBV5-1 | NA | CASSLEASRLTGELFF
17 | TRBV7-8 | TRBD1 | CASSGRDSIDSGNTIYF
14 | TRBV5-6 | TRBD2 | CASSLELAGEVGFF
15 | TRBV4-2 | NA | CASSQPMGMDVRLFF
12 | TRBV6-2/TRBV6-3 | NA | CASSWDTDEQYF
13 | TRBV7-2 | NA | CASSLGSGETQYF
14 | TRBV20-1 | NA | CSARQARGNQPQHF
16 | TRBV28 | NA | CASSSARRVFNEKLFF
16 | TRBV15 | TRBD2 | CATSRAGGGASDTQYF
18 | TRBV6-2/TRBV6-3 | TRBD2 | CAFIARVGLARNTGELFF
16 | TRBV7-9 | NA | CASSPKGGGRPNEQFF
15 | TRBV29-1 | TRBD1 | CSVEDPARGRGGYTF
15 | TRBV28 | TRBD1 | CASSLHGQGRTEAFF
13 | TRBV7-9 | TRBD1 | CASSLDRFFGYTF
16 | TRBV15 | NA | CATSTSDSPSTDTQYF
14 | TRBV27 | TRBD2 | CASSRRENRNEQFF